This TCR beta chain was recorded in a study of cytomegalovirus exposure and HLA in healthy donors. Across the study: Sequencing of about 179 million T cells in an earlier analysis found 120 million or so unique TCR beta sequences. Early on, a data release was issued that held 80 million or so unique TCRs from HLA-typed donors.

This clone came up once. Germline assignment: CDR1 MGHRA and CDR2 YSYEKL. The CDR3 loop spans 15 amino acids. V lost 1 base and J lost 1, with 9 bases in between. Amplification used 60 Vbeta primers and 13 Jbeta primers. Some clones are missing from TCRdb's copy, which holds only in-frame ones; the method was immunoSEQ multiplex PCR. The data hold 80,000 to 130,000 clones, with approximately 73% observed a single time. Everyone who donated was a healthy bone marrow donor. Sequenced material: PBMCs. The chain links TRBV4-1 to TRBJ2-3, with D hard to call. This receptor was identified in a woman aged 45 to 65 in good health and CMV-seropositive. CDR3 coding DNA: TGCGCCAGCAGCCAAGGGCCCGCGGGCACAGATACGCAGTATTTT. It codes for CASSQGPAGTDTQYF.